This T cell receptor beta chain was recorded in a study of shared clonotypes between healthy human individuals. Once extracted for a subset, genomic DNA was divided evenly among several immunoSEQ plates. Generated by immunoSEQ multiplex PCR, the TCRdb table keeps only in-frame clones and is missing some. The table lists hundreds of thousands of clones, about 96% of them singletons, with under 0.06% in the top ten. The CDR3 runs to 16 residues. Germline V lookup: CDR1 MDHEN, CDR2 SYDVKM. J was trimmed by 3 bases and V by 0 bases; bases with no gene match: 5. Caucasian adults living in Nashville, Tennessee, provided all samples.

The chain carries TRBV28 and TRBJ2-7; 10 positions agree with TRBD2. The clonotype originates from a woman aged 25 to 39 in good health. Specimen: naive CD4+ T cells sorted from blood. As to subset: CD45RA+ positively selected. The CDR3 DNA is TGTGCCAGCAGTTTATGGGGGACTAGCGAGAACTACGAGCAGTACTTC. Amino acid sequence: CASSLWGTSENYEQYF. The whole variable domain, filled in from reference TRBV28 and TRBJ2-7, reads DVKVTQSSRYLVKRTGEKVFLECVQDMDHENMFWYRQDPGLGLRLIYFSYDVKMKEKGDIPEGYSVSREKKERFSLILESASTNQTSMYLCASSLWGTSENYEQYFGPGTRLTVT.